One and the same sample provided the 31 T cell receptor beta chains below, sequenced in a study of blood T cell repertoires in COVID-19 (dated by TCRdb to 2019 to 2021). The receptor library was made with the immunoSEQ multiplex PCR assay. Imported from immuneACCESS, the table was reduced by TCRdb to in-frame sequences with V and J called. These copies leave out some clones; in studies compared against another copy, an unresolved V gene accounts for under half, and the cause of the remainder is not known. Recorded for this sample are some 170,000 clones; under 85% of them occurred a single time. Of the sample, around 2.7% is held by the ten largest clones. Sequencing was performed on peripheral blood. The receptors were gathered from a man in his 70s with acute or convalescent COVID-19.

The chain recombines TRBV6-5 with TRBJ1-2; tentatively, D is TRBD1 (6 bases). V shed 9 bases and J shed 8 bases, with 13 bases lying between them. CDR3 size: 11 residues. Germline V lookup: CDR1 MNHEY, CDR2 SVGAGI. CDR3 sequence (DNA): TGTGCCAGTAGTAGCCAGGGGGGCTACACCTTC. Translating gives CASSSQGGYTF.

This chain joins TRBV25-1 and TRBJ1-2; D might be TRBD1 (5 bases). The CDR3 is 14 residues long. CDR1 is MGHDK and CDR2 is SYGVNS in the germline V gene. Trimming left V 2 bases short and J 5 bases short, with 12 bases between. DNA of the CDR3: TGTGCCAGCAGTGAACAGGGAAAAGGGTATGGCTACACCTTC. Translation gives CASSEQGKGYGYTF.

This sequence joins TRBV6-5 and TRBJ1-4; the match to TRBD1 covers 8 bases. This CDR3 spans 15 amino acids. The trim removed 0 bases at V and 8 bases at J, leaving 5 bases unmatched. The germline CDR1 and CDR2 sequences are MNHEY and SVGAGI. Here the CDR3 DNA reads TGTGCCAGCAGTTACTCTCAGGGGGCAGGAGAAAAACTGTTTTTT. Residues: CASSYSQGAGEKLFF.

CDR3 amino acids: CASSSGQIETQYF. The CDR3 region has the DNA TGTGCCAGTTCGTCAGGGCAGATAGAGACCCAGTACTTC. V and J are TRBV6-5 and TRBJ2-5; perhaps TRBD1 as D (5 bases). This CDR3 is 13 amino acids long. Germline V lookup: CDR1 MNHEY, CDR2 SVGAGI. Trimming removed 9 bases at V and 4 bases at J, with 15 bases between.

This clone was detected only a few times. The V gene is TRBV30, the J gene TRBJ2-3; D is perhaps TRBD2 (6 bases). The CDR3 runs to 13 residues. The V end was cut by 3 bases, the J end by 7 bases, with 14 bases between. Germline V CDR1 and CDR2: GTSNPN, SVGIG (reference sequence). The chain's CDR3 is CAWSVGDFNTQYF. The DNA of the CDR3 is TGTGCCTGGAGCGTCGGGGACTTCAATACGCAGTATTTT.

The rearrangement joins TRBV19 to TRBJ2-7, with TRBD2 matching 10 bases. J lost 2 bases, V lost 10 bases, and 8 bases had no gene match. CDR3 length equals 14 residues. The germline V gene has CDR1 LNHDA and CDR2 SQIVND (reference sequence). The CDR3 loop is CATRSAGGPYEQYF. The CDR3 nucleotides read TGTGCCACCCGATCAGCGGGAGGGCCCTACGAGCAGTACTTC.

The chain joins TRBV5-1 to TRBJ2-4; 7 bases match TRBD1. CDR1 is SGHRS, CDR2 YFSETQ, per germline. V gave up 4 bases and J gave up 0 bases; unmatched junction bases: 13. The CDR3 is made up of 18 amino acids. The DNA for the CDR3 is TGCGCCAGCAGCCCTGGACAGGCATCTGGCCTAGCCAAAAACATTCAGTACTTC. Translated, it gives CASSPGQASGLAKNIQYF.

The V and J genes are TRBV10-3 and TRBJ1-2; 9 positions match TRBD1. There are 15 residues in the CDR3. The germline CDR1 and CDR2 sequences are ENHRY and SYGVKD. V gave up 3 bases and J gave up 1 base; unmatched junction bases: 3. CDR3 nucleotides: TGTGCCATCAGTGAATCGGACAGGGGTAACTATGGCTACACCTTC. Amino acid sequence: CAISESDRGNYGYTF.

The genes are TRBV3-1 (or the pseudogene TRBV3-2) and TRBJ1-5, with 7 bases that match TRBD1. V lost 4 bases and J lost 3; bases outside the gene matches: 9. The CDR3 extends over 16 amino acids. Germline CDR1 is LGHDT and CDR2 is YNNKEL (reference sequence). The CDR3 spells CASSPRTGVYNQPQHF. The CDR3 DNA follows: TGTGCCAGCAGCCCGAGGACAGGAGTTTACAATCAGCCCCAGCATTTT.

The rearrangement joins TRBV13 to TRBJ2-5, with 8 bases matching TRBD2. J was trimmed by 5 bases and V by 2 bases; bases with no gene match: 13. This CDR3 has 17 amino acids. The germline CDR1 and CDR2 sequences are PRHDT and FYEKMQ (reference sequence). The CDR3 DNA is TGTGCCAGCAGCTTATCCAGGGGACTAGTTCGTATGGAGACCCAGTACTTC. Its protein product is CASSLSRGLVRMETQYF.

V and J are TRBV19 and TRBJ1-1; 8 bases are shared with TRBD1. The CDR3 runs to 14 residues. Germline V gene lookup returns CDR1 LNHDA and CDR2 SQIVND (reference sequence). J gave up 4 bases and V 5 bases, and 6 bases lay outside the gene matches. In DNA, the CDR3 is TGTGCCAGTAGTCCCGGACAGGGAAGCACTGAAGCTTTCTTT. Its protein product is CASSPGQGSTEAFF.

The chain uses TRBV7-8 and TRBJ2-2; D unclear. V was trimmed by 5 bases and J by 6 bases, leaving 16 bases between them. The CDR3 has 15 amino acids. Germline-derived CDR1 and CDR2 are SGHVS and FQNEAQ. The CDR3 coding sequence is TGTGCCAGCAGCCTCCGGGTCACCGACGCCGGGGAGCTGTTTTTT. Translated: CASSLRVTDAGELFF.

This chain links TRBV28 with TRBJ1-1; 9 positions agree with TRBD1. Germline CDR1 is MDHEN and CDR2 is SYDVKM. The CDR3 loop spans 14 amino acids. The trim removed 5 bases at V and 4 bases at J, leaving 5 bases unmatched. The CDR3 region has the DNA TGTGCCAGCAGTGACGGGACAGGGAGCACTGAAGCTTTCTTT. Its protein is CASSDGTGSTEAFF.

The chain is built from TRBV2 and TRBJ2-4, with 9 bases matching TRBD2. The J segment lost 7 bases and the V segment lost 3 bases, leaving 7 bases of the junction unmatched. Germline V lookup: CDR1 SNHLY, CDR2 FYNNEI. This CDR3 region has 15 residues. The CDR3 sequence: CASSEASGIVNIQYF. The CDR3 nucleotides are TGTGCCAGCAGTGAGGCTAGCGGGATTGTTAACATTCAGTACTTC.

The chain has TRBV5-8 and TRBJ2-7, with 8 bases that match TRBD1. The germline V gene encodes CDR1 SGHTS and CDR2 YDEGEE. The V and J ends lost 2 bases and 6 bases, in that order; junction bases with no gene match: 4. The CDR3 has 13 residues. The CDR3, as DNA: TGTGCCAGCAGCTTTGGGACAGGATCCGAGCAGTACTTC. It is translated as CASSFGTGSEQYF.

The V call is TRBV6-4, the J call TRBJ1-6, with D tentatively TRBD1 (5 bases). The CDR3 spans 14 residues. Germline V gene sequence: CDR1 MRHNA, CDR2 SNTAGT. Trimming shortened V by 3 bases and J by 11 bases, and 14 bases separated the two germline ends. The CDR3 sequence: CASSEGPSGAPLHF. CDR3 in DNA: TGTGCCAGCAGTGAGGGACCCTCGGGGGCACCCCTCCACTTT.

This clone appeared a few times. This chain joins TRBV18 and TRBJ1-5; 8 bases match TRBD1. With V trimmed by 5 bases and J by 3 bases, 15 bases remained unmatched. This CDR3 contains 18 residues. Germline assignment: CDR1 KGHSH and CDR2 LQKENI. CDR3 bases: TGTGCCAGCTCATCTTTGGGTCCGGGACAGGTATCCAATCAGCCCCAGCATTTT. This sequence encodes CASSSLGPGQVSNQPQHF.

The rearrangement links TRBV3-1 (or the pseudogene TRBV3-2) to TRBJ1-2; TRBD1 might be the D (5 bases). Germline assignment: CDR1 LGHDT and CDR2 YNNKEL (reference sequence). Trimming took 0 bases from V and 11 from J, leaving 10 bases between them. The CDR3 loop spans 12 amino acids. The chain's CDR3 is CASSQDSGGYTF. Written as DNA, the CDR3 is TGTGCCAGCAGCCAAGATTCCGGGGGTTACACCTTC.

This chain's CDR3 is CAWSIGTRKETQYF. For the CDR3, the DNA is TGTGCCTGGAGTATCGGGACACGAAAAGAGACCCAGTACTTC. V usage is TRBV30 and J usage is TRBJ2-5; perhaps TRBD1 as D (6 bases). Deletions cut 2 bases from V and 3 bases from J, with 13 bases between. Germline CDR1 and CDR2: GTSNPN and SVGIG (reference sequence). The CDR3 has 14 amino acids.

The DNA for the CDR3 is TGTGCCAGCGGGACAGGGCAGGGTAGCGGAGACACAGATACGCAGTATTTT. The encoded protein is CASGTGQGSGDTDTQYF. The rearrangement joins TRBV19 to TRBJ2-3, with 9 bases aligning to TRBD1. With V trimmed by 9 bases and J by 2 bases, 15 bases remained unmatched. Looked up from germline, CDR1 is LNHDA and CDR2 is SQIVND (reference sequence). The CDR3 loop spans 17 amino acids.

The chain carries TRBV19 and TRBJ1-3; possible D gene TRBD1, 5 bases. CDR1 is LNHDA and CDR2 is SQIVND in the germline V gene (reference sequence). This CDR3 is 15 amino acids long. V was pared by 4 bases and J by 0 bases, with 10 bases between. CDR3 in DNA: TGTGCCAGTAGTACCGACAGCTCCTCTGGAAACACCATATATTTT. Its translation is CASSTDSSSGNTIYF.

The chain uses TRBV5-4 and TRBJ2-3; 9 nucleotides align to TRBD1. This CDR3 is built from 16 residues. V dropped 2 bases and J dropped 4; count of bases not matched to a gene: 8. Per the germline V gene, CDR1 is SGHNT and CDR2 is YYREEE (reference sequence). DNA of the CDR3: TGTGCCAGCAGCTTACTTCCGGGACAGGGCGCAGATACGCAGTATTTT. Protein: CASSLLPGQGADTQYF. The complete variable domain, with remaining parts taken from reference TRBV5-4 and TRBJ2-3, reads ETGVTQSPTHLIKTRGQQVTLRCSSQSGHNTVSWYQQALGQGPQFIFQYYREEENGRGNFPPRFSGLQFPNYSSELNVNALELDDSALYLCASSLLPGQGADTQYFGPGTRLTVL.

There are a few counts of this clone. The chain combines TRBV19 with TRBJ1-6, with 7 bases that match TRBD1. The V segment lost 4 bases and the J segment 0 bases; nucleotides outside the gene matches: 0. CDR3 length: 15 residues. Germline-derived CDR1 and CDR2 are LNHDA and SQIVND (reference sequence). Here the CDR3 reads CASSRQGSYNSPLHF. CDR3 nucleotides: TGTGCCAGTAGTAGACAGGGCTCCTATAATTCACCCCTCCACTTT.

The rearrangement joins TRBV15 to TRBJ1-1; D unclear. This CDR3 comprises 14 residues. CDR1 is LNHNV and CDR2 is YYDKDF in the germline V gene (reference sequence). The ends were cut back, 1 base at V and 1 base at J, with 7 bases in the middle. CDR3 sequence reads: CATSRALANTEAFF. The CDR3 region has the DNA TGTGCCACCAGCAGAGCCTTAGCGAACACTGAAGCTTTCTTT.

At least ten counts were recorded for this clone. This rearrangement joins TRBV11-3 to TRBJ1-1; the D gene is possibly TRBD1 (6 bases). CDR3 length: 15 amino acids. The V end lost 3 bases, the J end lost 5 bases, and 16 bases lay between the germline ends. Germline V gene data show CDR1 as SGHNT and CDR2 as YENEEA. CDR3 DNA: TGTGCCAGCAGCTTTGGGGGGGCGCTGGGTACTGAAGCTTTCTTT. Its translation: CASSFGGALGTEAFF.

The CDR3 DNA is TGTGCCAGCAGTATACGACAGAATTCACCCCTCCACTTT. It is translated as CASSIRQNSPLHF. The chain is built from TRBV12-3 or TRBV12-4 and TRBJ1-6; possibly TRBD1 for D (5 bases). Deletions cut 5 bases from V and 7 bases from J, with 9 bases between. The CDR3 totals 13 residues.

This rearrangement joins TRBV6-4 to TRBJ2-4, with TRBD2 as a possible D gene (5 bases). V was shortened by 6 bases and J by 0 bases, with 12 bases between the two germline ends. Per germline, CDR1 MRHNA and CDR2 SNTAGT. This CDR3 comprises 15 residues. CDR3: CASRTSFEAKNIQYF. The CDR3 DNA reads TGTGCCAGCAGAACTAGTTTCGAAGCCAAAAACATTCAGTACTTC.

V and J are TRBV6-6 and TRBJ1-4; tentative D call: TRBD1 (5 bases). CDR3 size: 13 residues. V was cut by 10 bases and J by 6 bases, with 15 bases left in between. The germline gives CDR1 MNHNY, CDR2 SVGAGI (reference sequence). The CDR3 protein is CAIRGAGDEKLFF. CDR3 in DNA: TGTGCCATTAGGGGCGCTGGGGATGAAAAACTGTTTTTT.

This chain joins TRBV24-1 and TRBJ2-3, with unresolved D. CDR3 size: 15 residues. Trimming removed 4 bases at V and 0 bases at J, with 10 bases between. Germline CDR1 is KGHDR and CDR2 is SFDVKD. Here the CDR3 reads CATSEFTGSTDTQYF. CDR3 bases: TGTGCCACCAGTGAGTTCACTGGTAGCACAGATACGCAGTATTTT.

The chain links TRBV28 to TRBJ1-1; TRBD1 aligns across 8 bases. This CDR3 is built from 15 residues. J lost 5 bases, V lost 6 bases, and 11 bases had no gene match. Germline values: CDR1 MDHEN, CDR2 SYDVKM. The CDR3 region is CASSRGQGGGTEAFF. CDR3 sequence (DNA): TGTGCCAGCAGCCGTGGACAGGGAGGAGGAACTGAAGCTTTCTTT.

This clone was picked up a small number of times. V is TRBV11-2 and J is TRBJ2-1; maybe TRBD1 (5 bases). V shed 5 bases and J shed 7 bases, with 18 bases lying between them. CDR1 SGHAT and CDR2 FQNNGV come from the germline V gene. The CDR3 extends over 15 amino acids. As DNA, the CDR3 is TGTGCCAGCAGCCCCTTCCCCGCAGGGTTAAATGAGCAGTTCTTC. Translation gives CASSPFPAGLNEQFF.